This TCR beta chain was documented in a study of molecular identifiers for immune sequencing clone quantification listed by TCRdb under 2018. About the investigation overall: For a replicate experiment, RNA from around 20,000 or 100,000 naive CD8 T cells was divided into five aliquots, and four of the five aliquots were sequenced. This methods study benchmarked molecular-identifier clustering-based TCR repertoire sequencing (MIDCIRS) and TCR RNA copy counting, using CD8 T cells to do so.

The CDR3 measures 18 amino acids from cysteine to phenylalanine. The CDR3 DNA has 54 bases and is translated from base 1. What the authors observed across the whole study: Naive libraries contained spiked-in Jurkat TCR RNA (10 copies' worth), which is not part of the donor repertoire. In CMV-specific effector cells, clones with more than 20 RNA copies contained over 99% of molecules, whereas in naive cells such clones contained under 1% of molecules. Even against a background of about 960,000 naive CD8 T cells, spiked-in Jurkat TCR RNA amounting to a single cell's worth was reported to be detectable. Modeling estimated about 3 recovered TCR RNA copies per cell, compared with roughly 10 by digital PCR, which implies around 30% capture efficiency. Highly expanded clone sizes could be underestimated if identical TCR molecules share a barcode. When barcode sub-clustering was left out, chimeric consensus sequences inflated TCR diversity, with chimeras reaching as high as 47%.

Preparation of the library involved PCR. Instrument on record: NextSeq 500. Bulk TCR libraries were made following a previously described method, with the TCR primers given in Table S5. Total RNA was purified with the Qiagen AllPrep DNA/RNA kit. Before analysis, reads from multiple sequencing runs of one library were combined. Turning to the authors' computational methods: Reads were retained only if their TCR constant sequence matched exactly, and those retained reads were trimmed to 150 nt and grouped according to their 12-nt molecular barcodes. Reads inside each barcode group were sub-clustered using a 15% Levenshtein threshold, and a quality-weighted consensus sequence was constructed for each RNA molecule. Non-functional sequences were discarded, and so were lower-count sequences lying one edit away from another sequence. Based on a fit of two negative binomial distributions, barcode sub-clusters having less than 20% of the maximum read count were discarded. The raw public data were reprocessed by TCRdb itself: fastp quality trimming at Q25, MiXCR clonotype calling, in-frame beta chains only. Entries that share a CDR3 protein sequence are merged under the most common genes and DNA. TCRdb's processing, not the study's, gives the V and J calls here. The sample table contains 85,000 to 120,000 distinct CDR3 sequences; only one count was recorded for less than 35% of them. Jointly, the top ten make up less than 10% of the sample.

Libraries of naive CD8 T cells were built from anywhere between about 17,000 and 1,000,000 sorted cells, with 10%, 30% or 50% of the purified RNA used. On a BD FACSAria II, naive CD8 T cells were FACS-sorted as CD8+CD4-CCR7+CD45RA+ and collected into RLT Plus buffer. To test detection sensitivity, Jurkat RNA equal to over nine TCR copies was added to samples of about 18,000-1,100,000 naive CD8 T cells. CD8 T cells were enriched with RosetteSep CD8+ T Cell Enrichment Cocktail and Ficoll-Paque, followed by ACK red cell lysis. A remark on this clonotype: Its antigen target is currently unknown. No qualities accompany the bases; no much larger clone lies one base away.

Rearrangement joined TRBV21-1 to TRBJ1-6; the table names TRBD1, a call not compared with the DNA. TRBV21-1 is a pseudogene segment. This receptor was obtained from a human donor in good health. Some libraries in this study had Jurkat cell RNA spiked in. Sequencing was done on a sample of naive CD8+ T cells from blood, with Jurkat cell RNA spiked in. Sample cell subset or site, as interpreted from the label and publication: FACS-sorted CD8+CD4-CCR7+CD45RA+ naive T cells. The bases read TGTGCCAGCAACAAAGGTTGCAGGGGGTACATCGATGGTTTACCCCTCCACTTT. It encodes CASNKGCRGYIDGLPLHF.